The clone carrying this TCR beta chain has just a few counts. The antigen remains unidentified. Cultured CD4+ T-cell DNA underwent Oncomine TCR Beta short-read sequencing. The genomic DNA was obtained from cultured CD4+ T cells by extraction with the QIAamp micro DNA kit. TCRdb re-derived calls from the PCR reads in MiXCR, one entry per CDR3 protein. The table includes 20,000 or so distinct CDR3 sequences, about 21% detected once. Stated treatment: roughly nine-day PBMC culture with coronavirus spike peptide pools or control peptides (ViraFEST assay). In the ViraFEST assay, peptide-pool expansion preceded TCR sequencing of expanded clonotypes. This sample was included in a study of vaccination and CD4 T cells after COVID-19. Regarding the study as a whole: Spike mono-reactive status applied to 304 of 307 vaccine-specific clones in convalescent patients. Median SARS-CoV-2-reactive clonotypes rose from about 20 to 38, not significantly.

The TCR was taken from a human donor with COVID-19. Sequencing was performed on cultured CD4+ T cells from blood.

CDR3 protein: CASSPAGTSTDTQYF. The CDR3 nucleotides read TGTGCCAGCAGCCCAGCGGGGACCAGCACAGATACGCAGTATTTT. The chain carries TRBV28 and TRBJ2-3, with 7 bases lining up with TRBD2. CDR3 length: 15 amino acids. The J segment lost 0 bases and the V segment lost 6 bases, leaving 6 bases of the junction unmatched. The V gene's germline CDR1 is MDHEN and CDR2 SYDVKM.